Shown below are 15 T cell receptor beta chains from a single sample sequenced in a study of blood T cell repertoires in COVID-19. Clones were sequenced by immunoSEQ multiplex PCR, and TCRdb holds only the in-frame ones, with some missing. This table holds tens of thousands of clones, approximately 74% found once. Source material: peripheral blood. Receptors originate from a human donor with acute or convalescent COVID-19. The donor label of this sample is uncertain.

This clone is a singleton in its sample. V gene TRBV28 combines with J gene TRBJ1-5; 8 positions match TRBD1. CDR1 and CDR2 (germline): MDHEN, SYDVKM. V shed 6 bases, J shed 7 bases, and the junction held 8 bases outside the gene matches. The CDR3 sequence is 14 residues long. The chain's CDR3 is CASSSDRGWQPQHF. For the CDR3, the DNA is TGTGCCAGCAGCTCCGACAGGGGTTGGCAGCCCCAGCATTTT.

This clone was counted only a few times. The rearrangement links TRBV30 to TRBJ2-1, with 15 bases that match TRBD2. Germline CDR1 reads GTSNPN; CDR2 reads SVGIG (reference sequence). The CDR3 loop spans 17 amino acids. Unmatched junction bases numbered 10, after V lost 8 bases and J lost 2 bases. The CDR3 spells CALSGLAGGGPYNEQFF. The CDR3 bases are TGTGCCCTCTCGGGACTAGCGGGAGGTGGGCCCTACAATGAGCAGTTCTTC. Filled out from reference TRBV30 and TRBJ2-1, the complete variable domain reads SQTIHQWPATLVQPVGSPLSLECTVEGTSNPNLYWYRQAAGRGLQLLFYSVGIGQISSEVPQNLSASRPQDRQFILSSKKLLLSDSGFYLCALSGLAGGGPYNEQFFGPGTRLTVL.

The gene calls are TRBV3-1 (or the pseudogene TRBV3-2) and TRBJ2-3; 7 bases are a match to TRBD1. The J segment lost 8 bases and the V segment lost 3 bases, leaving 11 bases of the junction unmatched. This CDR3 comprises 15 residues. In germline, CDR1 is LGHDT, CDR2 YNNKEL (reference sequence). This CDR3 reads CASSQQTTGVPTQYF. The CDR3 DNA follows: TGTGCCAGCAGCCAGCAAACTACAGGGGTTCCTACGCAGTATTTT.

The sample holds a few counts of this clone. This sequence joins TRBV6-5 and TRBJ2-2, with 9 nucleotides matching TRBD1. The CDR3 has 14 amino acids. Trimming at V came to 4 bases and at J to 7 bases, leaving 4 bases not matched to a gene. Germline CDR1 and CDR2: MNHEY and SVGAGI. The DNA of the CDR3 is TGTGCCAGCAGTTCCGGGACAGGGTACGGGGAGCTGTTTTTT. Its translation is CASSSGTGYGELFF.

The chain uses TRBV4-2 and TRBJ2-3; 9 nucleotides match TRBD2. Germline values: CDR1 LGHNA, CDR2 YNFKEQ. With V trimmed by 3 bases and J by 5 bases, 9 bases remained unmatched. The CDR3 length is 16 residues. The DNA for the CDR3 is TGTGCCAGCAGCCAGGTGCTAGCGGGGCTCGGAGATACGCAGTATTTT. Protein sequence: CASSQVLAGLGDTQYF.

The gene calls are TRBV5-8 and TRBJ1-1; the D gene is possibly TRBD1 (5 bases). V was shortened by 0 bases and J by 4 bases, with 13 bases between the two germline ends. This CDR3 region has 15 residues. Germline values: CDR1 SGHTS, CDR2 YDEGEE. CDR3 sequence: CASSLDRSRRTEAFF. In DNA form, the CDR3 reads TGTGCCAGCAGCTTGGACAGGTCAAGGCGCACTGAAGCTTTCTTT.

J is TRBJ1-5 and V is TRBV12-3 or TRBV12-4, with no clear D. V was trimmed by 3 bases and J by 2 bases, leaving 2 bases between them. The CDR3 extends over 12 amino acids. The CDR3 DNA is TGTGCCAGCAGTTTCGGCAATCAGCCCCAGCATTTT. Encoded protein: CASSFGNQPQHF.

The CDR3 DNA is TGTGCCAGCTCACCAATGGGGCAGGGGGTTGGCTACACCTTC. Translated: CASSPMGQGVGYTF. The chain couples TRBV18 to TRBJ1-2; 7 bases are shared with TRBD1. The CDR3 runs to 14 residues. The germline V gene has CDR1 KGHSH and CDR2 LQKENI. V lost 2 bases, J lost 7 bases, and 7 bases stayed unmatched.

The J gene is TRBJ2-1, the V gene TRBV4-1, with 16 positions matching TRBD2. The CDR3 runs to 18 residues. V was clipped by 0 bases and J by 8 bases; unmatched bases: 7. The germline CDR1 and CDR2 sequences are MGHRA and YSYEKL. Here the CDR3 DNA reads TGCGCCAGCAGCCAAGAGGGACTAGCGGGGGGGACGCAACATGAGCAGTTCTTC. Its protein product is CASSQEGLAGGTQHEQFF.

The chain couples TRBV28 to TRBJ1-6, with D unresolved. V was cut by 4 bases and J by 9 bases, with 16 bases left in between. This CDR3 has 15 residues. Germline V gene lookup returns CDR1 MDHEN and CDR2 SYDVKM. CDR3 in amino acids: CASSSLPGDSSPLHF. In DNA form, the CDR3 reads TGTGCCAGCAGTTCCCTGCCCGGGGATAGTTCACCCCTCCACTTT.

This clone was detected once. The gene calls are TRBV4-3 and TRBJ2-7, with 11 bases fitting TRBD2. Germline-derived CDR1 and CDR2 are LGHNA and YSLEER. The CDR3 spans 15 residues. The junction had 2 bases not matched to a gene; V was cut back by 2 bases and J by 2 bases. In nucleotides, the CDR3 is TGCGCCAGCAGCCAACTAGCGGGAGGCACCTACGAGCAGTACTTC. Protein sequence: CASSQLAGGTYEQYF.

CDR3 DNA: TGCGCCAGCAGTCCAGACTCTACCCGGGGCACAGATACGCAGTATTTT. This translates into CASSPDSTRGTDTQYF. The genes are TRBV5-1 and TRBJ2-3; D is undetermined. The germline V and J ends were trimmed by 5 bases and 1 base, with 17 bases remaining between them. This CDR3 has 16 amino acids. Germline V gives CDR1 SGHRS, CDR2 YFSETQ.

The V gene is TRBV3-1 (or the pseudogene TRBV3-2), the J gene TRBJ1-5, with a weak D call TRBD1 (6 bases). The CDR3 length is 14 residues. Trimming removed 4 bases from V and 6 bases from J, with 13 bases in between. Germline V CDR1 and CDR2: LGHDT, YNNKEL (reference sequence). The CDR3 coding sequence is TGTGCCAGCAGCCTCGAGGGGGTGGGTCAGCCCCAGCATTTT. Encoded protein: CASSLEGVGQPQHF.

This chain connects TRBV9 to TRBJ2-5, with D possibly TRBD1 on 7 matching bases. Germline V lookup: CDR1 SGDLS, CDR2 YYNGEE. The length of the CDR3 is 13 residues. Trimming pared 4 bases from V and 7 bases from J, leaving 14 bases between. The CDR3 DNA follows: TGTGCCAGCAGCACCCGACAGGGAGGGACCCAGTACTTC. Protein: CASSTRQGGTQYF.

The chain uses TRBV28 and TRBJ2-4, with 8 bases that match TRBD2. This CDR3 is 16 amino acids long. Trimming took 6 bases from V and 1 from J; bases not matched to a gene: 8. Germline CDR1 is MDHEN and CDR2 is SYDVKM. This chain's CDR3 is CASRDREGPAKNIQYF. In DNA form, the CDR3 reads TGTGCCAGCAGGGACCGGGAGGGCCCCGCCAAAAACATTCAGTACTTC.